Following are 29 T cell receptor beta chains from one sample sequenced in a study of T cell responses to AZD1222 COVID-19 vaccine. Sequencing was performed with immunoSEQ multiplex PCR; in TCRdb, only in-frame clones are kept and a portion is missing. The repertoire holds approximately 150,000 clones, with 80% to 95% as singletons. The material was peripheral blood, obtained 28 days after the second AZD1222 dose. Every receptor here comes from an adult who received the AZD1222 COVID-19 vaccine.

This clone was counted a single time. This chain joins TRBV20-1 and TRBJ1-2, with D unclear. Germline V CDR1 and CDR2: DFQATT, SNEGSKA (reference sequence). The CDR3 sequence is 11 residues long. V was clipped by 7 bases and J by 0 bases, with 6 bases between them. CDR3 coding DNA: TGCAGTGGCGTAGCTAACTATGGCTACACCTTC. It codes for CSGVANYGYTF.

The CDR3 DNA follows: TGTGCCAGCAGCCCAGGAGAATACTCGAACTATGGCTACACCTTC. Protein product: CASSPGEYSNYGYTF. J is TRBJ1-2 and V is TRBV7-9, with no clear D. Germline assignment: CDR1 SEHNR and CDR2 FQNEAQ (reference sequence). V gave up 5 bases and J gave up 2 bases, with 15 bases separating them. This CDR3 has 15 residues.

The chain has TRBV27 and TRBJ2-7; no reliable D call. V was pared by 10 bases and J by 4 bases, with 8 bases between. The CDR3 extends over 10 amino acids. Looked up from germline, CDR1 is MNHEY and CDR2 is SMNVEV (reference sequence). In DNA form, the CDR3 reads TGTGCCACCGGACGGTACGAGCAGTACTTC. Amino acids: CATGRYEQYF.

The chain is built from TRBV2 and TRBJ1-5; 9 positions match TRBD1. This CDR3 spans 15 amino acids. Germline CDR1 reads SNHLY; CDR2 reads FYNNEI. The ends lost 6 bases at V and 3 bases at J; junction bases unmatched: 6. The CDR3 reads CASRVDRGVNQPQHF. The CDR3, as DNA: TGTGCCAGCAGGGTGGACAGGGGAGTCAATCAGCCCCAGCATTTT.

The chain is built from TRBV5-1 and TRBJ1-2; D not resolved. There are 20 residues in the CDR3. The ends were cut back, 2 bases at V and 2 bases at J, with 28 bases in the middle. The V gene's germline CDR1 is SGHRS and CDR2 YFSETQ. The CDR3 protein is CASSLNPPRLNLGTNYGYTF. As DNA, the CDR3 is TGCGCCAGCAGCTTAAATCCCCCGAGGCTTAATCTCGGTACCAACTATGGCTACACCTTC.

The chain links TRBV12-3 or TRBV12-4 to TRBJ1-2, with TRBD1 matching 7 bases. With V trimmed by 4 bases and J by 4 bases, 3 bases remained unmatched. This CDR3 is built from 13 residues. The CDR3 region has the DNA TGTGCCAGCAGTTACGACAGGGTCTATGGCTACACCTTC. Translation gives CASSYDRVYGYTF.

The chain combines TRBV7-3 with TRBJ1-3; D possibly corresponds to TRBD1 (5 bases). This CDR3 has 15 amino acids. Trimming took 0 bases from V and 4 from J, leaving 10 bases between them. Germline CDR1 SGHTA, CDR2 FQGTGA. Here the CDR3 reads CASSLTRDPGNTIYF. In DNA form, the CDR3 reads TGTGCCAGCAGCTTAACCAGGGATCCAGGAAACACCATATATTTT.

The chain employs TRBV12-5 and TRBJ1-3; D unclear. This CDR3 contains 13 residues. Trimming took off 1 base at V and 2 bases at J, with 3 bases between the two ends. CDR1 LGHNT and CDR2 FRNRAP come from the germline V gene. CDR3 loop: CASGLETGNTIYF. The CDR3 DNA reads as TGTGCTAGTGGTTTGGAAACTGGAAACACCATATATTTT.

The genes are TRBV9 and TRBJ1-3, with D maybe TRBD1 (6 bases). This CDR3 is 17 amino acids long. CDR1 is SGDLS and CDR2 is YYNGEE in the germline V gene. V dropped 0 bases and J dropped 0 bases, with 13 bases sitting between them. CDR3 sequence (DNA): TGTGCCAGCAGCGTAGAGGGGGTCCCTCTCTCTGGAAACACCATATATTTT. Protein product: CASSVEGVPLSGNTIYF.

This rearrangement joins TRBV27 to TRBJ2-1, with a weak D call TRBD2 (7 bases). The CDR3 extends over 14 amino acids. The ends were cut back, 5 bases at V and 6 bases at J, with 14 bases in the middle. Germline V gene lookup returns CDR1 MNHEY and CDR2 SMNVEV (reference sequence). The CDR3 bases are TGTGCCAGCAGTATCGGGGGGCTAAGCAATGAGCAGTTCTTC. Translating it yields CASSIGGLSNEQFF.

This sequence joins TRBV7-2 and TRBJ1-4, with D possibly being TRBD1 (6 bases). This CDR3 comprises 12 residues. With 7 bases removed from V and 8 bases from J, the gap between germline ends came to 11 bases. CDR1 is SGHTA, CDR2 FQGNSA, per germline. CDR3 coding DNA: TGTGCCAGCACCGCACAGGGCGAAAAACTGTTTTTT. Protein sequence: CASTAQGEKLFF.

This clone has just one count. The CDR3 DNA follows: TGTGCCAGCAGCGTTACAGGGTCAGACGAAAAACTGTTTTTT. Protein sequence: CASSVTGSDEKLFF. This rearrangement joins TRBV7-9 to TRBJ1-4, with D tentatively TRBD1 (6 bases). The ends were cut back, 5 bases at V and 8 bases at J, with 15 bases in the middle. The CDR3 runs to 14 residues. The germline gives CDR1 SEHNR, CDR2 FQNEAQ (reference sequence). The full variable domain, its missing parts supplied by reference TRBV7-9 and TRBJ1-4, is DTGVSQNPRHKITKRGQNVTFRCDPISEHNRLYWYRQTLGQGPEFLTYFQNEAQLEKSRLLSDRFSAERPKGSFSTLEIQRTEQGDSAMYLCASSVTGSDEKLFFGSGTQLSVL.

The chain joins TRBV6-5 to TRBJ2-3, with 7 positions matching TRBD2. This CDR3 is built from 12 residues. In germline, CDR1 is MNHEY, CDR2 SVGAGI. V lost 1 base to trimming and J lost 8 bases; unmatched junction nucleotides: 0. CDR3 protein: CASSYWGGTQYF. The CDR3 bases are TGTGCCAGCAGTTACTGGGGGGGTACGCAGTATTTT.

CDR3 DNA: TGTGCCAGCAGCCCTCAGGGGGCAAGTGAAAAACTGTTTTTT. This gives the protein CASSPQGASEKLFF. The J gene is TRBJ1-4, the V gene TRBV5-5, with 8 bases fitting TRBD1. Germline V gene lookup returns CDR1 SGHKS and CDR2 YYEKEE (reference sequence). The CDR3 covers 14 residues. J gave up 7 bases and V 4 bases, and 6 bases lay outside the gene matches.

CDR3 sequence (DNA): TGTGCCAGCCTATGGGGGCAGGCCACTAACTATGGCTACACCTTC. Translated, it gives CASLWGQATNYGYTF. V is TRBV7-2 and J is TRBJ1-2; a weak D match, TRBD1 (6 bases). The ends were cut back, 8 bases at V and 0 bases at J, with 16 bases in the middle. Germline assignment: CDR1 SGHTA and CDR2 FQGNSA. The CDR3 loop spans 15 amino acids. The full variable domain, completed using reference TRBV7-2 and TRBJ1-2, is GAGVSQSPSNKVTEKGKDVELRCDPISGHTALYWYRQSLGQGLEFLIYFQGNSAPDKSGLPSDRFSAERTGGSVSTLTIQRTQQEDSAVYLCASLWGQATNYGYTFGSGTRLTVV.

The V gene is TRBV11-2, the J gene TRBJ2-5; D is perhaps TRBD2 (5 bases). The V end was cut by 5 bases, the J end by 0 bases, with 16 bases between. Germline-derived CDR1 and CDR2 are SGHAT and FQNNGV. This CDR3 is built from 16 residues. In nucleotides, the CDR3 is TGTGCCAGCAGCCTAAGCGGAAGTAGGTACCAAGAGACCCAGTACTTC. This encodes CASSLSGSRYQETQYF.

CDR3 DNA sequence: TGCGCCAGCAGCCAAGATGGGTCAGGTGGATTCTACGAGCAGTACTTC. As protein: CASSQDGSGGFYEQYF. The chain combines TRBV4-3 with TRBJ2-7, with D unresolved. Germline V gene sequence: CDR1 LGHNA, CDR2 YSLEER. The CDR3 is 16 amino acids. The V end lost 0 bases, the J end lost 3 bases, and 15 bases lay between the germline ends.

This rearrangement joins TRBV4-3 to TRBJ2-1, with TRBD2 identical over 15 bases. Germline V CDR1 and CDR2: LGHNA, YSLEER. The CDR3 sequence is 19 residues long. Unmatched junction bases numbered 12, after V lost 2 bases and J lost 7 bases. The CDR3 loop reads CASSQRTSGGAATRNEQFF. The CDR3 nucleotides read TGCGCCAGCAGCCAACGGACTAGCGGGGGGGCCGCCACGAGAAATGAGCAGTTCTTC.

This sequence joins TRBV10-3 and TRBJ2-5; 8 bases agree with TRBD1. V shed 0 bases and J 5 bases; nucleotides not matched to a gene: 2. CDR3 size: 14 residues. Germline-derived CDR1 and CDR2 are ENHRY and SYGVKD. CDR3 bases: TGTGCCATCAGTGAGTCCAGGGGGCCGGAGACCCAGTACTTC. This translates into CAISESRGPETQYF.

V gene TRBV7-8 combines with J gene TRBJ1-3, with D uncertain. Looked up from germline, CDR1 is SGHVS and CDR2 is FQNEAQ. Trimming stripped 2 bases from V and 4 bases from J, with 9 bases between. The CDR3 totals 14 residues. The CDR3 sequence: CASSLREGGNTIYF. CDR3 in DNA: TGTGCCAGCAGCTTAAGGGAAGGAGGAAACACCATATATTTT.

This clone came up a few times. The chain links TRBV25-1 to TRBJ1-6; TRBD1 agrees at 10 bases. Germline CDR1 MGHDK, CDR2 SYGVNS. The trim removed 4 bases at V and 5 bases at J, leaving 5 bases unmatched. The CDR3 spans 16 residues. The CDR3 here is CASSAGGTGDNSPLHF. The CDR3 DNA is TGTGCCAGCAGTGCGGGTGGGACAGGGGATAATTCACCCCTCCACTTT.

Worth noting for this clone: One end of the junction does not line up with germline, which may come from a read error. This sequence joins TRBV18 and TRBJ1-1, with TRBD1 matching over 10 bases. CDR1 and CDR2 from the germline V gene are KGHSH and LQKENI. This CDR3 spans 15 amino acids. DNA for the CDR3: TGTGCCAGCTCACGGGGGACAGGGGCGAACACTGAAGCTCTCTTT. The encoded protein is CASSRGTGANTEALF.

This chain uses TRBV7-2 with TRBJ2-7, with no clear D. Germline V gives CDR1 SGHTA, CDR2 FQGNSA. The V gene lost 1 base and the J gene lost 2 bases, with 9 bases spanning the gap. The CDR3 covers 14 residues. This CDR3 reads CASSLDGQPYEQYF. In DNA, the CDR3 is TGTGCCAGCAGCTTAGATGGGCAGCCCTACGAGCAGTACTTC.

The genes are TRBV27 and TRBJ2-1; the D gene could be TRBD1 or TRBD2 (5 bases each). Trimming took 6 bases from V and 14 from J, leaving 26 bases between them. The CDR3 loop spans 15 amino acids. CDR1 MNHEY and CDR2 SMNVEV come from the germline V gene (reference sequence). The CDR3 region has the DNA TGTGCCAGCAGCTTAAACGGGGCCTCTGCTTATCATGAGTTCTTC. It is translated as CASSLNGASAYHEFF.

The chain carries TRBV7-9 and TRBJ2-7; D remains ambiguous. V lost 5 bases and J 7 bases, leaving 15 bases between the germline ends. CDR1 is SEHNR, CDR2 FQNEAQ, per germline (reference sequence). The CDR3 is made up of 13 amino acids. Here the CDR3 DNA reads TGTGCCAGCAGCGACCAACTGGCGGAAGAGCAGTACTTC. As protein: CASSDQLAEEQYF. The full variable domain, rest sourced from reference TRBV7-9 and TRBJ2-7, is DTGVSQNPRHKITKRGQNVTFRCDPISEHNRLYWYRQTLGQGPEFLTYFQNEAQLEKSRLLSDRFSAERPKGSFSTLEIQRTEQGDSAMYLCASSDQLAEEQYFGPGTRLTVT.

This chain joins TRBV24-1 and TRBJ2-7; 8 bases fit TRBD2. Germline V gene lookup returns CDR1 KGHDR and CDR2 SFDVKD. The ends lost 3 bases at V and 5 bases at J; junction bases unmatched: 5. The CDR3 loop spans 14 amino acids. The CDR3 DNA follows: TGTGCCACCAGTGATCCGACTAGCGTGCACGAGCAGTACTTC. Protein sequence: CATSDPTSVHEQYF.

V usage is TRBV5-6 and J usage is TRBJ2-1, with TRBD1 matching over 7 bases. V trimming: 5 bases; J trimming: 7 bases; junction bases outside the gene matches: 15. Germline assignment: CDR1 SGHDT and CDR2 YYEEEE. The CDR3 extends over 16 amino acids. The CDR3 DNA is TGTGCCAGCAGTTCTACTATGAGACAGGGATTAAATGAGCAGTTCTTC. Translated: CASSSTMRQGLNEQFF. Looking up the rest from reference TRBV5-6 and TRBJ2-1 gives the full variable domain: DAGVTQSPTHLIKTRGQQVTLRCSPKSGHDTVSWYQQALGQGPQFIFQYYEEEERQRGNFPDRFSGHQFPNYSSELNVNALLLGDSALYLCASSSTMRQGLNEQFFGPGTRLTVL.

This chain connects TRBV19 to TRBJ1-5, with 7 nucleotides matching TRBD1. The CDR3 contains 15 residues. Germline CDR1 LNHDA, CDR2 SQIVND (reference sequence). Losses at the gene ends were 7 bases for V and 2 bases for J; bases not matched to a gene: 8. CDR3 DNA sequence: TGTGCCAGTACGAGAGGGGGCTCCCGCAATCAGCCCCAGCATTTT. This translates into CASTRGGSRNQPQHF. Looking up the rest from reference TRBV19 and TRBJ1-5 gives the full variable domain: DGGITQSPKYLFRKEGQNVTLSCEQNLNHDAMYWYRQDPGQGLRLIYYSQIVNDFQKGDIAEGYSVSREKKESFPLTVTSAQKNPTAFYLCASTRGGSRNQPQHFGDGTRLSIL.

The chain has TRBV9 and TRBJ2-7; tentatively, D is TRBD2 (7 bases). V lost 2 bases and J lost 2, with 11 bases in between. Germline assignment: CDR1 SGDLS and CDR2 YYNGEE. This CDR3 region has 14 residues. CDR3 amino acids: CASSVGGTPYEQYF. The CDR3, as DNA: TGTGCCAGCAGCGTCGGGGGGACACCCTACGAGCAGTACTTC.